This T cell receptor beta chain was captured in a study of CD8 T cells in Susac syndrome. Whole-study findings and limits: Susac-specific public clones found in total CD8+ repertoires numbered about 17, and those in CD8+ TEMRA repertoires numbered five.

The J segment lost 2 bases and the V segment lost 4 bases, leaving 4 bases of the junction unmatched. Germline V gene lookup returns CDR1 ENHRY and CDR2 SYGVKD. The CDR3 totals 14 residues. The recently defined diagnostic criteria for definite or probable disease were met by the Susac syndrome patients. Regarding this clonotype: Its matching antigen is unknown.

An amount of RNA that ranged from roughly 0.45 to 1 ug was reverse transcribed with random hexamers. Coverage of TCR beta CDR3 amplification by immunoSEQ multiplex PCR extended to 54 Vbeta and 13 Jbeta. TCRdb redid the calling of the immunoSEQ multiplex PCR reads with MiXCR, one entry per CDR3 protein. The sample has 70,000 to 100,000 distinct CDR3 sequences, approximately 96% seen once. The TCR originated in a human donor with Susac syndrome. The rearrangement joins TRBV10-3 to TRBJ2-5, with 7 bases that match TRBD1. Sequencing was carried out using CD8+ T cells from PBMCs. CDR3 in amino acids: CAISATGVQETQYF. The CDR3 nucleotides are TGTGCCATCAGTGCAACAGGGGTGCAAGAGACCCAGTACTTC.